A single T cell receptor beta chain is shown here with its context. The antigen is unknown. The data belong to a study of blood T cells in healthy people across ages. General observations from the study: Naive CD4+ cells and diversity were both higher in long-lived donors than in aged donors. A roughly linear fall in TCR beta diversity per million T cells was seen with increasing age.

CDR1 and CDR2 from the germline V gene are MGHDK and SYGVNS. V was pared by 6 bases and J by 8 bases, with 11 bases between. CDR3 size: 12 residues. Primers used in a second PCR of roughly 7 to 12 cycles were a sample-barcoded 5' primer and a J-beta primer mix. TCRdb reprocessed the 5' RACE reads via MiXCR and lists one record per CDR3 protein. The sample lists about 650,000 distinct CDR3 sequences, over 40% occurring once. The sequenced material came from blood. The chain combines TRBV25-1 with TRBJ2-4; the D gene could be TRBD1 or TRBD2 (5 bases each). The origin of this receptor is an elderly woman in good health. The CDR3 sequence: CASRGLGDIQYF. The CDR3 DNA follows: TGTGCCAGCAGGGGGCTCGGGGACATTCAGTACTTC.